These 15 T cell receptor beta chains came from one sample sequenced in a study of vaccination and CD4 T cells after COVID-19 (dated 2022 in TCRdb). Receptor libraries were prepared by PCR. Sequencing was performed on an Illumina iSeq 100. At the Johns Hopkins FTIC core, DNA from the cultured CD4+ T cells underwent TCR sequencing with the Oncomine TCR Beta short-read assay. TCRdb handled the public reads itself, with Q25 trimming in fastp and clone calling in MiXCR, and kept productive beta chains. One record per CDR3 amino acid sequence lists the most common genes and DNA. The sample profile shows about 15,000 distinct CDR3 sequences; 35% to 55% of them were found once. Roughly 22% of the sample is taken by the ten largest. What these receptors recognize is not known. In light of the paper, this sample's treatment or condition label describes: roughly 11-day PBMC culture with coronavirus spike peptide pools or control peptides (ViraFEST assay).

Source: CD4+ T cells from blood, cultured in vitro, taken before SARS-CoV-2 vaccination. The source of these receptors is a human donor who had recovered from COVID-19.

This clonotype was seen only a few times. The chain couples TRBV7-9 to TRBJ1-1; D remains ambiguous. V lost 8 bases and J lost 4, with 14 bases in between. The CDR3 totals 13 residues. Germline V gene sequence: CDR1 SEHNR, CDR2 FQNEAQ (reference sequence). The CDR3 sequence is CASAYGESTEAFF. The CDR3 DNA sequence: TGTGCCAGCGCCTACGGAGAGAGCACTGAAGCTTTCTTT.

The chain employs TRBV9 and TRBJ1-6; no reliable D call. CDR1 and CDR2 from the germline V gene are SGDLS and YYNGEE. This CDR3 is built from 14 residues. V lost 1 base and J 9 bases, leaving 11 bases between the germline ends. This CDR3 is CASSVTEITSPLHF. The CDR3 bases are TGTGCCAGCAGCGTAACAGAAATTACTTCACCCCTCCACTTT.

The gene calls are TRBV6-1 and TRBJ1-2; possibly TRBD1 for D (5 bases). V dropped 5 bases and J dropped 2 bases, with 15 bases sitting between them. The CDR3 is 15 residues long. The germline V gene encodes CDR1 MNHNS and CDR2 SASEGT. The CDR3 sequence is CASSNQGSGNYGYTF. The CDR3 DNA follows: TGTGCCAGCAGTAATCAAGGGTCAGGGAACTATGGCTACACCTTC.

This rearrangement joins TRBV19 to TRBJ1-5; weak D call: TRBD1 (5 bases). The CDR3 loop spans 16 amino acids. The V end was cut by 1 base, the J end by 1 base, with 11 bases between. Per the germline V gene, CDR1 is LNHDA and CDR2 is SQIVND (reference sequence). The CDR3 spells CASSIAREGSNQPQHF. The CDR3 region has the DNA TGTGCCAGTAGTATAGCTCGGGAGGGGAGCAATCAGCCCCAGCATTTT.

The rearrangement links TRBV20-1 to TRBJ2-3; 7 bases agree with TRBD2. With 4 bases clipped from V and 1 base from J, the junction kept 8 bases outside the gene matches. This CDR3 has 15 residues. The V gene's germline CDR1 is DFQATT and CDR2 SNEGSKA (reference sequence). The CDR3 DNA reads TGCAGTGCTAAGAGCGGGGTCTTAGGCACAGATACGCAGTATTTT. It codes for CSAKSGVLGTDTQYF.

In its sample, this clonotype ranks as medium-sized. The chain employs TRBV5-1 and TRBJ1-6; 7 bases map to TRBD1. This CDR3 region has 15 residues. The V segment lost 4 bases and the J segment 7 bases; nucleotides outside the gene matches: 8. The germline gives CDR1 SGHRS, CDR2 YFSETQ. CDR3: CASSRQGQNNSPLHF. CDR3 DNA sequence: TGCGCCAGCAGCCGACAGGGACAGAACAATTCACCCCTCCACTTT.

This clonotype has only a few counts. The chain combines TRBV27 with TRBJ1-5; D is possibly TRBD1 (6 bases). The CDR3 is 16 amino acids. Germline loops: CDR1 MNHEY, CDR2 SMNVEV (reference sequence). V lost 4 bases to trimming and J lost 0 bases, with 13 bases between them. CDR3: CASSSSGAYSNQPQHF. The CDR3 bases are TGTGCCAGCAGTTCATCGGGGGCATATAGCAATCAGCCCCAGCATTTT.

The rearrangement joins TRBV2 to TRBJ1-5, with D maybe TRBD1 (5 bases). The length of the CDR3 is 14 residues. Trimming pared 6 bases from V and 1 base from J, leaving 10 bases between. Germline CDR1 reads SNHLY; CDR2 reads FYNNEI. The CDR3 bases are TGTGCCAGCAGGGGACTGGTAAGCAATCAGCCCCAGCATTTT. Amino acid sequence: CASRGLVSNQPQHF.

By share, this clonotype ranks as medium-sized. The chain carries TRBV27 and TRBJ1-5; 9 bases line up with TRBD1. Trimming took 2 bases from V and 7 from J; bases not matched to a gene: 9. This CDR3 is 16 amino acids long. CDR1 is MNHEY and CDR2 is SMNVEV in the germline V gene (reference sequence). The CDR3 sequence: CASSLVGQGPRQPQHF. The CDR3 region has the DNA TGTGCCAGCAGTTTAGTAGGACAGGGGCCCCGGCAGCCCCAGCATTTT.

This clonotype occurred a few times. V and J are TRBV19 and TRBJ1-6; D is unclear. Per germline, CDR1 LNHDA and CDR2 SQIVND (reference sequence). V was clipped by 5 bases and J by 10 bases, with 12 bases between them. The CDR3 is 13 residues long. The DNA for the CDR3 is TGTGCCAGTAGTTCGAGAGACCGGTCACCCCTCCACTTT. Encoded protein: CASSSRDRSPLHF.

This clonotype was observed a handful of times. This chain uses TRBV20-1 with TRBJ1-2, with D uncertain. The CDR3 contains 13 residues. The germline V gene encodes CDR1 DFQATT and CDR2 SNEGSKA (reference sequence). Trimming took off 4 bases at V and 2 bases at J, with 11 bases between the two ends. The CDR3 protein is CSATTPSNYGYTF. The CDR3 DNA is TGCAGTGCTACTACCCCCTCCAACTATGGCTACACCTTC.

This clonotype appeared a single time. The chain employs TRBV27 and TRBJ1-2; TRBD1 might be the D (5 bases). Deletions cut 4 bases from V and 4 bases from J, with 16 bases between. The CDR3 is 15 residues long. CDR1 MNHEY and CDR2 SMNVEV come from the germline V gene (reference sequence). The CDR3 loop is CASSSGPTPPYGYTF. The CDR3 DNA is TGTGCCAGCAGTTCGGGGCCTACTCCCCCCTATGGCTACACCTTC.

V gene TRBV28 combines with J gene TRBJ1-5; 7 bases fit TRBD1. CDR3 size: 14 residues. The V segment lost 3 bases and the J segment 4 bases; nucleotides outside the gene matches: 3. Germline V CDR1 and CDR2: MDHEN, SYDVKM. The CDR3 region is CASSFGRGNQPQHF. The CDR3, as DNA: TGTGCCAGCAGTTTCGGCAGGGGGAATCAGCCCCAGCATTTT.

Only a few counts were recorded for this clonotype. The chain carries TRBV27 and TRBJ1-1; D gene uncertain. The CDR3 has 15 residues. Trimming stripped 2 bases from V and 3 bases from J, with 13 bases between. Germline V CDR1 and CDR2: MNHEY, SMNVEV (reference sequence). The CDR3 DNA follows: TGTGCCAGCAGTTTAGGCCCCCGGCGACACACTGAAGCTTTCTTT. This codes for CASSLGPRRHTEAFF.

V and J are TRBV11-2 and TRBJ2-7; 7 bases map to TRBD2. V gave up 5 bases and J gave up 3 bases; unmatched junction bases: 4. From germline, CDR1 is SGHAT and CDR2 FQNNGV. This CDR3 spans 13 amino acids. The CDR3 protein is CASSPRDYYEQYF. CDR3 nucleotides: TGTGCCAGCAGCCCTCGGGACTACTACGAGCAGTACTTC.